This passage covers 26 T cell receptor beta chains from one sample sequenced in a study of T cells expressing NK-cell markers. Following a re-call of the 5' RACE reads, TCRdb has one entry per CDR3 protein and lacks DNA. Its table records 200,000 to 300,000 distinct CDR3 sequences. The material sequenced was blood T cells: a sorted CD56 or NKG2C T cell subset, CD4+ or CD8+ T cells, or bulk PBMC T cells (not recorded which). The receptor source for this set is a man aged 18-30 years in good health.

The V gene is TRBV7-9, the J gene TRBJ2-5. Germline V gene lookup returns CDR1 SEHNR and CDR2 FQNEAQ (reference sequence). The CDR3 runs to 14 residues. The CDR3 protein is CASSLARAQETQYF.

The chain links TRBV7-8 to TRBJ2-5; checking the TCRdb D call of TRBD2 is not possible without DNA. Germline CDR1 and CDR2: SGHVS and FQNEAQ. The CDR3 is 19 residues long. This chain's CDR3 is CASSFQRLAGGPDRETQYF.

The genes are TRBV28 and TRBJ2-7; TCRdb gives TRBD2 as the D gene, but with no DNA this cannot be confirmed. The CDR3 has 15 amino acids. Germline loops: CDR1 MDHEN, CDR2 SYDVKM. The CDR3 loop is CASSFGLAGVVEQYF.

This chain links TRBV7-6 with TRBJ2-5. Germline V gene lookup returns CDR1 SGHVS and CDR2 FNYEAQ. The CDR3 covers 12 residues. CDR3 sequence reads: CASSLHQETQYF.

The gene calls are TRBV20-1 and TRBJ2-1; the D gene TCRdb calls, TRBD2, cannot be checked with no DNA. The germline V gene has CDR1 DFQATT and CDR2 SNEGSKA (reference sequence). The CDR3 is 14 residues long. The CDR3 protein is CSAALAGVGNEQFF.

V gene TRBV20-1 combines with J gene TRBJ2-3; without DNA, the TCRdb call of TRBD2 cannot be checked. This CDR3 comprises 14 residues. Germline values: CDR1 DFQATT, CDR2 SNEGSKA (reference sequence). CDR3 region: CSASGLRLTDTQYF.

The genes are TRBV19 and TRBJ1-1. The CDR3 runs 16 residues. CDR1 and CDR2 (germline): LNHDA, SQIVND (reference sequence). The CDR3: CASSIIGRRGNTEAFF.

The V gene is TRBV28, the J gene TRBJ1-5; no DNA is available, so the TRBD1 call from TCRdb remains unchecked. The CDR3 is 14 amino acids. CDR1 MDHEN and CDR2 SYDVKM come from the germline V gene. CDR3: CASSLSYAPQPQHF. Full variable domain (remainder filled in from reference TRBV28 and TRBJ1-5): DVKVTQSSRYLVKRTGEKVFLECVQDMDHENMFWYRQDPGLGLRLIYFSYDVKMKEKGDIPEGYSVSREKKERFSLILESASTNQTSMYLCASSLSYAPQPQHFGDGTRLSIL.

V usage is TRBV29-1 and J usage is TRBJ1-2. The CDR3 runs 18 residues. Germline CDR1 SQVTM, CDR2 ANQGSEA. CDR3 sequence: CSVEATGKTAKGYIGYTF.

CDR3 protein: CASSRSDREHF. The chain combines TRBV7-2 with TRBJ2-4; without DNA, the TCRdb call of TRBD1 cannot be checked. CDR3 size: 11 residues. Germline V lookup: CDR1 SGHTA, CDR2 FQGNSA.

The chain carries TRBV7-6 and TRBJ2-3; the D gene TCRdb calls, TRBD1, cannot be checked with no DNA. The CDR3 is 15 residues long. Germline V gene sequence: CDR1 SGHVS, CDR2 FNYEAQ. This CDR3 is CASSLAPSPADTQYF.

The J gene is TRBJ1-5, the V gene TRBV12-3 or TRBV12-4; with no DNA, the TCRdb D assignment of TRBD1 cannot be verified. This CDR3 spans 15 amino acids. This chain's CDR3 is CASSFVRGGGQPQHF.

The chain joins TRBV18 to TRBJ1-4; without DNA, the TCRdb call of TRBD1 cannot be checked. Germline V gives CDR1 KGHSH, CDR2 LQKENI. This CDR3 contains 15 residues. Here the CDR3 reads CASSRRPGRDEKLFF.

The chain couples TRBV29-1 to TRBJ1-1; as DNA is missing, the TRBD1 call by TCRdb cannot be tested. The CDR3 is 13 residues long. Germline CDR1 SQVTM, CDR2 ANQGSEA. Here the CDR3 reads CSVGAQGWTEAFF. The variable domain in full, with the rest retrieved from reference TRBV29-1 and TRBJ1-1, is SAVISQKPSRDICQRGTSLTIQCQVDSQVTMMFWYRQQPGQSLTLIATANQGSEATYESGFVIDKFPISRPNLTFSTLTVSNMSPEDSSIYLCSVGAQGWTEAFFGQGTRLTVV.

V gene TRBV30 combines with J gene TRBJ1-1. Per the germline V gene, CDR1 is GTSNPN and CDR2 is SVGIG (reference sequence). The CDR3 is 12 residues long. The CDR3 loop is CAWTLGRGEAFF. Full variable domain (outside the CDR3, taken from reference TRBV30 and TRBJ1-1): SQTIHQWPATLVQPVGSPLSLECTVEGTSNPNLYWYRQAAGRGLQLLFYSVGIGQISSEVPQNLSASRPQDRQFILSSKKLLLSDSGFYLCAWTLGRGEAFFGQGTRLTVV.

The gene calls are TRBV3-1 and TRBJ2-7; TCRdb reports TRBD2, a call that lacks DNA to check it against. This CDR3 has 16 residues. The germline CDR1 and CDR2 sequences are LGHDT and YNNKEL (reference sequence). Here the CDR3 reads CASSLAGASVSYEQYF.

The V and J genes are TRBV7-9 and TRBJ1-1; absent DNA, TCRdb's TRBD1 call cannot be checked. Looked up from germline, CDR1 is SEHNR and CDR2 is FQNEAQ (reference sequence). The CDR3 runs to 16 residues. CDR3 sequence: CASSLNGGSMNTEAFF.

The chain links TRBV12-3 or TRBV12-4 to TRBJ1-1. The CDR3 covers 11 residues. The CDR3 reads CASRANTEAFF.

The CDR3 spells CASSLLAKSSYEQYF. The chain employs TRBV5-1 and TRBJ2-7; lacking DNA, the TRBD2 call made by TCRdb goes unchecked. Germline CDR1 and CDR2: SGHRS and YFSETQ. The CDR3 consists of 15 residues.

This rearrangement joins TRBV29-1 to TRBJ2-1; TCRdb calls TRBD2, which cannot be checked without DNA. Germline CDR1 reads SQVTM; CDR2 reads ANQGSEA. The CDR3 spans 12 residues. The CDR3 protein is CSGILDHNEQFF.

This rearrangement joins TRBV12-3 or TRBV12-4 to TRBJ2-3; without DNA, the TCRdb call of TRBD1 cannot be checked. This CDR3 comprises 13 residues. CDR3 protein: CASSVRQGVTQYF.

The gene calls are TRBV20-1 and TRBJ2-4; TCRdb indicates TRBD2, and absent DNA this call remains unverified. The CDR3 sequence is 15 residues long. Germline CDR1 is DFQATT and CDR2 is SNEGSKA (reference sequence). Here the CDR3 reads CSARDPGRAMNIQYF.

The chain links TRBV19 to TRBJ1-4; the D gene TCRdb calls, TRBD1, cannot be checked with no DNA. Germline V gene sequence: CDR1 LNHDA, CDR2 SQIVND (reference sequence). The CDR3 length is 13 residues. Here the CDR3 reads CASGRTGDEKLFF.

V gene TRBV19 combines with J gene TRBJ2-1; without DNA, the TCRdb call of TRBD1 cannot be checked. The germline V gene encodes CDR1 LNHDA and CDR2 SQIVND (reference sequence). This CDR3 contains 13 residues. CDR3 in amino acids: CASSIAPGDEQFF.

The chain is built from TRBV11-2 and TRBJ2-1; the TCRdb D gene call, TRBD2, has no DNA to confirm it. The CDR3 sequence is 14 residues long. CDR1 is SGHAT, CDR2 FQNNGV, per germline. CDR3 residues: CASTPGTSRNEQFF.

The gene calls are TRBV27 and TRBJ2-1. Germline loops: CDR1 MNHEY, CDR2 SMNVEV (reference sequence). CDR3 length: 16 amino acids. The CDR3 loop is CASSLSESSSYNERFF.